The 5 T cell receptor beta chains listed next were all sequenced from one sample in a study of CD8 T cells in ankylosing spondylitis (dated by TCRdb to 2016 to 2017). Receptor libraries were prepared by 5' RACE. Instrument used: Illumina HiSeq 2500. TCRdb's own reprocessing of the public reads used fastp at Q25 and MiXCR and kept productive beta chains. Records with the same CDR3 protein are collapsed into one entry carrying the most frequent genes and DNA. The sample table contains roughly 100,000 distinct CDR3 sequences; only one count was recorded for about 8.3% of them. Nearly 10% of the sample is taken by the ten largest. Sequencing input: blood, either unsorted or a sorted T cell fraction (not recorded which). All receptors come from a male donor with ankylosing spondylitis or in good health (not recorded which).

This clonotype came up many times. This sequence joins TRBV6-2 or TRBV6-3 and TRBJ1-1; D is unresolved. The CDR3 runs to 11 residues. V was trimmed by 2 bases and J by 8 bases, leaving 6 bases between them. Germline values: CDR1 MNHEY, CDR2 SVGEGT. The CDR3 protein is CASSYGREAFF. DNA of the CDR3: TGTGCCAGCAGTTACGGGAGGGAAGCTTTCTTT.

The gene calls are TRBV6-1 and TRBJ2-2, with TRBD1 matching 7 bases. Germline trimming cut 10 bases from V and 7 bases from J; bases unmatched to any gene: 9. In germline, CDR1 is MNHNS, CDR2 SASEGT. CDR3 length: 13 residues. The CDR3 DNA follows: TGTGCCAACACCAAGGGGGCTGGCGGGGAGCTGTTTTTT. Translation: CANTKGAGGELFF.

In this sample, this clonotype turned up many times. This chain uses TRBV29-1 with TRBJ1-2; D is uncertain. With 1 base removed from V and 1 base from J, the gap between germline ends came to 4 bases. CDR3 size: 12 residues. In germline, CDR1 is SQVTM, CDR2 ANQGSEA. Here the CDR3 DNA reads TGCAGCGTTGAAGCAAGTAACTATGGCTACACCTTC. This gives the protein CSVEASNYGYTF. Full variable domain (missing parts from reference TRBV29-1 and TRBJ1-2): SAVISQKPSRDICQRGTSLTIQCQVDSQVTMMFWYRQQPGQSLTLIATANQGSEATYESGFVIDKFPISRPNLTFSTLTVSNMSPEDSSIYLCSVEASNYGYTFGSGTRLTVV.

For this clonotype: Sequence at one end of the junction differs from germline and may be a read error. V gene TRBV3-1 combines with J gene TRBJ2-1, with 11 bases identical to TRBD2. The CDR3 sequence is 16 residues long. Germline V gene sequence: CDR1 LGHDT, CDR2 YNNKEL (reference sequence). This CDR3 is CACSQRSGGAYNEQFF. For the CDR3, the DNA is TGTGCCTGCAGCCAACGTAGCGGGGGGGCCTACAATGAGCAGTTCTTC.

Details on this clonotype: A read error is possible here, since a much larger clone lies one base away. The V call is TRBV5-5, the J call TRBJ2-1; 12 bases line up with TRBD2. Germline values: CDR1 SGHKS, CDR2 YYEKEE (reference sequence). The CDR3 contains 17 residues. The CDR3: CVSSQDSGTSGFNEQFF. The CDR3 bases are TGCGTCAGCAGCCAAGATAGTGGGACTAGCGGGTTCAATGAGCAGTTCTTC.